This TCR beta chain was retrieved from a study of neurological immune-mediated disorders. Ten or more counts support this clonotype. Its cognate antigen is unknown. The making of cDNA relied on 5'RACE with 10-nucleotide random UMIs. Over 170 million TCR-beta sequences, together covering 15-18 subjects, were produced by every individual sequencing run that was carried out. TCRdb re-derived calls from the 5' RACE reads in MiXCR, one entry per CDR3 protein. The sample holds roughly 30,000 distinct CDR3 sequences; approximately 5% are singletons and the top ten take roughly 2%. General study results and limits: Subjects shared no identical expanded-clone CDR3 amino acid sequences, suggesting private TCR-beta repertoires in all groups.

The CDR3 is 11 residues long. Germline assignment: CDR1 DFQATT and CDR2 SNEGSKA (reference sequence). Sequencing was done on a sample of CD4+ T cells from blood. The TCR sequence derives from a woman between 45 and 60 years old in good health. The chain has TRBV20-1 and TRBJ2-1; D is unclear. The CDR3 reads CSTLSYNEQFF. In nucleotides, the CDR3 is TGCAGCACCTTATCCTACAATGAGCAGTTCTTC.